This T cell receptor (beta chain) was recovered during a study of chemoradiotherapy in HPV16-positive cancers. As concerns this clone: The antigen is not known.

Repeated repertoire sampling spanned the course of chemoradiotherapy. CDR3 length equals 14 residues. J gave up 9 bases and V 0 bases, and 6 bases lay outside the gene matches. Per germline, CDR1 SGHRS and CDR2 YFSETQ. Study-wide results and limits: In HPV16-positive patients, HPV-responsive T-cell expansion tracked better recurrence-free survival. Functional assays defining HPV-specific T cells used only a couple of HPV16-positive patients.

Profiled with immunoSEQ multiplex PCR; TCRdb holds only in-frame clones, not every one. The sample holds about 27,000 clones, 93% seen once. The V call is TRBV5-1, the J call TRBJ2-1; 7 positions agree with TRBD1. This TCR came from a human donor with HPV-associated anogenital cancer. Source: blood, taken from a patient who underwent chemoradiotherapy. In DNA form, the CDR3 reads TGCGCCAGCAGCTTGGCCACAGGGGTCACTGAGCAGTTCTTC. It yields the protein CASSLATGVTEQFF.